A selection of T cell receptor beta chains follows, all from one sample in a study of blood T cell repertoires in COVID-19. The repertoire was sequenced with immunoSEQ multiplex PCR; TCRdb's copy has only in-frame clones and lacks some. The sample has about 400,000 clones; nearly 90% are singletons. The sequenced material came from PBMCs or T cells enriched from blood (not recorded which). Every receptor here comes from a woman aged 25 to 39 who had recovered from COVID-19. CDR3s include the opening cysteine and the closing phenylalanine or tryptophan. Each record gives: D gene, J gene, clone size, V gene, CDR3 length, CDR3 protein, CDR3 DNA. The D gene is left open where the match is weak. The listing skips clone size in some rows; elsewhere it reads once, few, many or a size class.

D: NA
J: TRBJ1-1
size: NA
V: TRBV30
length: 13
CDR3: CAWMFGGGTEAFF
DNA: TGTGCCTGGATGTTCGGGGGGGGCACTGAAGCTTTCTTT

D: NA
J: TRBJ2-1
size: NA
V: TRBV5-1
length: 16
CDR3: CASSLKQGISYNEQFF
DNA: TGCGCCAGCAGCTTAAAACAGGGTATCTCCTACAATGAGCAGTTCTTC

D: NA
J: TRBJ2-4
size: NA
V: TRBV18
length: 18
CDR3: CASSPPESGDRAKNIQYF
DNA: TGTGCCAGCTCACCACCGGAATCAGGGGACCGAGCCAAAAACATTCAGTACTTC

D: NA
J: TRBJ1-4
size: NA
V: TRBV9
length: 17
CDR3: CASSVYKRGGLVEKLFF
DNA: TGTGCCAGCAGCGTTTATAAGAGGGGGGGATTGGTGGAAAAACTGTTTTTT

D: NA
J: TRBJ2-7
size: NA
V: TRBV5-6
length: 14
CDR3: CASSLSLVFYEQYF
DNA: TGTGCCAGCAGCTTAAGTCTAGTATTCTACGAGCAGTACTTC

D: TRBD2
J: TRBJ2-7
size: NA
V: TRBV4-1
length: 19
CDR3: CASSREIFGSSGRFYEQYF
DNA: TGCGCCAGCAGCCGAGAGATTTTCGGGTCTAGCGGGAGGTTTTACGAGCAGTACTTC

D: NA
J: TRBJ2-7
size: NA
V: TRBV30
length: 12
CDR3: CAWSPASYEQYF
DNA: TGTGCCTGGAGTCCGGCTAGCTACGAGCAGTACTTC

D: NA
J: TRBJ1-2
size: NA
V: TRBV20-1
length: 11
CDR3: CSAMDIYGYTF
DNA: TGCAGTGCTATGGACATTTATGGCTACACCTTC

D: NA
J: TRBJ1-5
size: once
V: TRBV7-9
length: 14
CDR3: CASSLTFSNQPQHF
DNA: TGTGCCAGCAGCTTGACATTTAGCAATCAGCCCCAGCATTTT

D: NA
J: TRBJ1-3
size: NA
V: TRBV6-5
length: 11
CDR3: CASKRGNTIYF
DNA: TGTGCCAGCAAGCGAGGGAACACCATATATTTT

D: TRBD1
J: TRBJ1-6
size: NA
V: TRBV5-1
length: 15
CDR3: CASSPRTGPNSPLHF
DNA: TGCGCCAGCAGCCCCAGGACAGGGCCGAATTCACCCCTCCACTTT

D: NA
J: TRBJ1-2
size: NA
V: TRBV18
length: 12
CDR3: CASSQRDYGYTF
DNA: TGTGCCAGCTCACAGAGGGACTATGGCTACACCTTC

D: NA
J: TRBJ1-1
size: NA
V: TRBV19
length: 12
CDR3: CASSIDTRGAFF
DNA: TGTGCCAGTAGTATAGATACCCGAGGAGCTTTCTTT

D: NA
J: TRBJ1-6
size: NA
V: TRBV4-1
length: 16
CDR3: CASSQDGQPYNSPLHF
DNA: TGCGCCAGCAGCCAAGATGGACAGCCGTATAATTCACCCCTCCACTTT

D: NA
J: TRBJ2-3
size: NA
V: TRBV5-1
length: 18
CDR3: CASSLPLRSSGNTDTQYF
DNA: TGCGCCAGCAGCTTACCCCTTAGGAGTAGCGGAAACACAGATACGCAGTATTTT

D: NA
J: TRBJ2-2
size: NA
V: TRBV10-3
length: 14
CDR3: CALKGDLNTGELFF
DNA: TGTGCCCTCAAGGGGGACCTAAACACCGGGGAGCTGTTTTTT

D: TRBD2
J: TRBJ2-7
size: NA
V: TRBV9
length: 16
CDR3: CASSAHSSGASYEQYF
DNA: TGTGCCAGCAGCGCACACTCTAGCGGGGCCTCCTACGAGCAGTACTTC

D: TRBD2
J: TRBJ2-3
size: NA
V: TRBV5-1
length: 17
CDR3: CASSFDILAGTTDTQYF
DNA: TGCGCCAGCAGCTTTGACATTCTAGCGGGAACAACAGATACGCAGTATTTT

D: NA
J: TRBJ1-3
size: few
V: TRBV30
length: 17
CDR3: CAWSARALLPSGNTIYF
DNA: TGTGCCTGGAGTGCCAGGGCCCTACTTCCCTCTGGAAACACCATATATTTT

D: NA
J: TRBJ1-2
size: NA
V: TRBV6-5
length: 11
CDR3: CASRRGYGYTF
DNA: TGTGCCAGCAGAAGGGGATATGGCTACACCTTC

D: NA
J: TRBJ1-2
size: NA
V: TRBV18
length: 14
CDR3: CASSRERVPYGYTF
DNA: TGTGCCAGCTCACGGGAGCGTGTGCCCTATGGCTACACCTTC

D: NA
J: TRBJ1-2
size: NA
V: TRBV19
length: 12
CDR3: CASSMYSSGYTF
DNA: TGTGCCAGTAGTATGTACAGCTCTGGCTACACCTTC

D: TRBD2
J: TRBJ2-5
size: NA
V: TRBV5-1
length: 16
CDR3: CASRRASGALGETQYF
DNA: TGCGCCAGCCGCCGGGCTAGCGGGGCCCTCGGGGAGACCCAGTACTTC

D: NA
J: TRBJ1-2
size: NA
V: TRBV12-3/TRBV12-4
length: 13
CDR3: CASKTTPGYGYTF
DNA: TGTGCCAGCAAAACGACTCCCGGCTATGGCTACACCTTC

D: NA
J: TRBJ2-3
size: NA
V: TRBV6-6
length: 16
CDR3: CASTSGWEASTDTQYF
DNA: TGTGCCAGCACCAGCGGGTGGGAAGCTAGCACAGATACGCAGTATTTT

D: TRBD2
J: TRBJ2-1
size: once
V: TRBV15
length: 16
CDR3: CATSRGLAGSYNEQFF
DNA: TGTGCCACCAGCAGGGGACTAGCGGGCTCCTACAATGAGCAGTTCTTC

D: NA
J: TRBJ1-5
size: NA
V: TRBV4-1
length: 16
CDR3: CASSQPLTGRNQPQHF
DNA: TGCGCCAGCAGCCAGCCCCTTACAGGGCGCAATCAGCCCCAGCATTTT

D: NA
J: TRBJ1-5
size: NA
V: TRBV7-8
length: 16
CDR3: CASSLARTHSNQPQHF
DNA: TGTGCCAGCAGCTTAGCACGGACTCATAGCAATCAGCCCCAGCATTTT

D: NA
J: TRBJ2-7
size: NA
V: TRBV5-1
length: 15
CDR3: CASSLASPHYYEQYF
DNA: TGCGCCAGCAGCTTGGCTAGTCCCCACTACTACGAGCAGTACTTC

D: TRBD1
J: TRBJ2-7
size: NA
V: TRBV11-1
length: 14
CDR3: CASSSETGLYEQYF
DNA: TGTGCCAGCAGCTCTGAGACAGGGCTCTACGAGCAGTACTTC

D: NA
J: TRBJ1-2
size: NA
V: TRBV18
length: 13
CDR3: CASSPSGSYGYTF
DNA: TGTGCCAGCTCACCATCAGGCTCATATGGCTACACCTTC

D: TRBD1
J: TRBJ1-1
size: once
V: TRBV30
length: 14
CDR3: CAWTRGQGVHGAFF
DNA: TGTGCCTGGACCCGGGGACAGGGGGTTCATGGAGCTTTCTTT

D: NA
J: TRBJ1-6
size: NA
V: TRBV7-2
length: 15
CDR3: CASSTVSSYNSPLHF
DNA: TGTGCCAGCAGTACAGTGAGCTCCTATAATTCACCCCTCCACTTT

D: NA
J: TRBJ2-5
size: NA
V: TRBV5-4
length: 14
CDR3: CASSRGLYQETQYF
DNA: TGTGCCAGCAGCAGGGGTTTGTACCAAGAGACCCAGTACTTC

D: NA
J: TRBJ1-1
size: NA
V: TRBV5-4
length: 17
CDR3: CASSLDPRGARNTEAFF
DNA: TGTGCCAGCAGCTTGGATCCTCGGGGGGCAAGAAACACTGAAGCTTTCTTT

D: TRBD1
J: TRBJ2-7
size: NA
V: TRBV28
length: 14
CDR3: CASSSTGGWFEQYF
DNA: TGTGCCAGCAGTTCGACAGGGGGGTGGTTCGAGCAGTACTTC

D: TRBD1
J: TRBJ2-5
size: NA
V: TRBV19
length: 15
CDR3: CASSIATGQQETQYF
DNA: TGTGCCAGTAGTATCGCGACAGGGCAACAAGAGACCCAGTACTTC

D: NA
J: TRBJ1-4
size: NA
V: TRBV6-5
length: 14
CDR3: CASRALGSGEKLFF
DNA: TGTGCCAGCAGGGCATTAGGTAGCGGCGAAAAACTGTTTTTT

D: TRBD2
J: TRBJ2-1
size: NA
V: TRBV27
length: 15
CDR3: CASRPRRGGYNEQFF
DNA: TGTGCCAGCAGGCCTCGGCGGGGGGGTTACAATGAGCAGTTCTTC

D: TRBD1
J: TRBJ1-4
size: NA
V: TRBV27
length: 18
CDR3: CASSFLPGTGASNEKLFF
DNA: TGTGCCAGCAGTTTCCTCCCCGGGACAGGGGCCTCTAATGAAAAACTGTTTTTT

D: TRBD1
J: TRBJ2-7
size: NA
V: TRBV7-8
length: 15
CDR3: CASSSGQGRTYEQYF
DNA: TGTGCCAGCAGCTCCGGACAGGGCCGCACCTACGAGCAGTACTTC

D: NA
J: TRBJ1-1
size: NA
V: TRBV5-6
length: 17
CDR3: CASSLGTRRGTGTEAFF
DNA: TGTGCCAGCAGCTTGGGGACCAGGCGGGGGACCGGCACTGAAGCTTTCTTT

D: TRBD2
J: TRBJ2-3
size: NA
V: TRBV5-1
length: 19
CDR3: CASSLGTSGRLSSTDTQYF
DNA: TGCGCCAGCAGCTTGGGGACTAGCGGGAGGTTATCTAGCACAGATACGCAGTATTTT

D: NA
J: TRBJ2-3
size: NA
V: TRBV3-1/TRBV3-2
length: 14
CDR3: CASSQDFSRDTQYF
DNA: TGTGCCAGCAGCCAAGACTTTTCGCGAGATACGCAGTATTTT

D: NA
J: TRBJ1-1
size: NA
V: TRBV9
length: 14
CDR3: CASSYASTNTEAFF
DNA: TGTGCCAGCAGCTACGCCAGTACGAACACTGAAGCTTTCTTT

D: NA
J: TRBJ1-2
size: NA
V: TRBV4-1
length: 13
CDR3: CASRGQTAYGYTF
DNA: TGCGCCAGCAGGGGGCAGACAGCCTATGGCTACACCTTC

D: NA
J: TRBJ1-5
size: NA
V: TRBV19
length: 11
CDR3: CASGPGQPQHF
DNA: TGTGCCAGTGGACCGGGGCAGCCCCAGCATTTT

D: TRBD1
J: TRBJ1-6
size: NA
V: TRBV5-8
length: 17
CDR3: CASTQTGGTPGAWTLHF
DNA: TGTGCCAGCACCCAAACAGGGGGGACACCGGGGGCGTGGACCCTCCACTTT

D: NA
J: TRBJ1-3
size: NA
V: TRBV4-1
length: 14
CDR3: CASRTPGSGNTIYF
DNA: TGCGCCAGCAGAACCCCAGGATCTGGAAACACCATATATTTT

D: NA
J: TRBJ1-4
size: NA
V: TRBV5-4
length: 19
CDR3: CASSAGGGGLDLTNEKLFF
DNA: TGTGCCAGCAGCGCGGGAGGAGGAGGGTTAGACCTAACTAATGAAAAACTGTTTTTT

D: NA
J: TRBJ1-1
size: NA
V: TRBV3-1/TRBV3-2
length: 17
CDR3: CASSQFAGRLLGTEAFF
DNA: TGTGCCAGCAGCCAGTTTGCGGGCCGGTTGTTGGGGACTGAAGCTTTCTTT

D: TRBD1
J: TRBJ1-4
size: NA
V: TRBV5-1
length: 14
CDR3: CASSLGAGGQKLFF
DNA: TGCGCCAGCAGCTTGGGTGCAGGGGGGCAAAAACTGTTTTTT

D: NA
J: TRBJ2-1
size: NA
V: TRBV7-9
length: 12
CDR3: CASSTRGNEQFF
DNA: TGTGCCAGCAGCACCAGGGGCAATGAGCAGTTCTTC

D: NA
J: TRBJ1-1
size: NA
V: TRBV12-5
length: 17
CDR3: CASGPTKTLREGTEAFF
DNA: TGTGCTAGTGGTCCAACCAAGACTCTCAGGGAAGGAACTGAAGCTTTCTTT

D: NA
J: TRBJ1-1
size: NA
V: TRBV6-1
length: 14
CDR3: CASSDPSGETEAFF
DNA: TGTGCCAGCAGTGACCCGTCGGGTGAGACTGAAGCTTTCTTT